These 16 T cell receptor beta chains share one sample of origin, sequenced in a study of PD-1 blockade in mismatch repair-deficient tumors. Clones were read by immunoSEQ multiplex PCR, and TCRdb kept only the in-frame ones, dropping some. This repertoire shows approximately 79,000 clones, more than 80% found once; its top ten account for about 6%. The sequencing here drew on peripheral blood, taken 44 weeks after starting pembrolizumab. The receptors originated from an adult with mismatch repair-deficient cancer.

J is TRBJ2-7 and V is TRBV6-1; a weak D match, TRBD2 (6 bases). V was shortened by 4 bases and J by 3 bases, with 13 bases between the two germline ends. This CDR3 contains 14 residues. CDR1 is MNHNS, CDR2 SASEGT, per germline. Here the CDR3 reads CASSARDFDYEQYF. CDR3 in DNA: TGTGCCAGCAGTGCCCGGGACTTCGACTACGAGCAGTACTTC.

This chain links TRBV27 with TRBJ2-2; D might be TRBD1 (5 bases). The CDR3 extends over 14 amino acids. Germline V lookup: CDR1 MNHEY, CDR2 SMNVEV (reference sequence). V lost 2 bases to trimming and J lost 4 bases, with 8 bases between them. CDR3: CASSLGASTGELFF. CDR3 nucleotide sequence: TGTGCCAGCAGTTTAGGGGCTAGCACCGGGGAGCTGTTTTTT.

The chain uses TRBV7-2 and TRBJ2-2, with a possible D match to TRBD1 (5 bases). The germline V and J ends were trimmed by 4 bases and 7 bases, with 13 bases remaining between them. The CDR3 consists of 14 residues. CDR1 and CDR2 from the germline V gene are SGHTA and FQGNSA. The CDR3 region is CASSYPGYGGELFF. In DNA, the CDR3 is TGTGCCAGCAGCTACCCAGGGTACGGCGGGGAGCTGTTTTTT.

The chain employs TRBV28 and TRBJ1-1; a possible D gene is TRBD1 (5 bases). This CDR3 comprises 14 residues. V was cut by 7 bases and J by 6 bases, with 18 bases left in between. Germline loops: CDR1 MDHEN, CDR2 SYDVKM. The CDR3 loop is CASNVREVVPEAFF. The CDR3 nucleotides read TGTGCCAGCAACGTCAGGGAGGTAGTCCCTGAAGCTTTCTTT. Full variable domain (remainder filled in from reference TRBV28 and TRBJ1-1): DVKVTQSSRYLVKRTGEKVFLECVQDMDHENMFWYRQDPGLGLRLIYFSYDVKMKEKGDIPEGYSVSREKKERFSLILESASTNQTSMYLCASNVREVVPEAFFGQGTRLTVV.

Only one count was recorded for this clone. The chain has TRBV15 and TRBJ1-5; the D is unclear. Germline CDR1 LNHNV, CDR2 YYDKDF (reference sequence). The CDR3 has 15 residues. Trimming cost V 8 bases and J 2 bases, with 16 bases left between them. In DNA form, the CDR3 reads TGTGCCACCGCAAATATCGGTCGGGGCAATCAGCCCCAGCATTTT. It codes for CATANIGRGNQPQHF.

The chain joins TRBV19 to TRBJ2-2, with a weak D call TRBD1 (7 bases). V lost 11 bases to trimming and J lost 4 bases, with 17 bases between them. Looked up from germline, CDR1 is LNHDA and CDR2 is SQIVND (reference sequence). CDR3 size: 14 residues. CDR3 amino acids: CACLQGTFTGELFF. For the CDR3, the DNA is TGTGCCTGCCTACAGGGGACTTTCACCGGGGAGCTGTTTTTT.

This chain uses TRBV5-6 with TRBJ2-3, with TRBD1 matching over 8 bases. The CDR3 runs 15 residues. The J segment lost 4 bases and the V segment lost 2 bases, leaving 6 bases of the junction unmatched. Germline V CDR1 and CDR2: SGHDT, YYEEEE. CDR3 sequence: CASSFYDRGSDTQYF. In DNA form, the CDR3 reads TGTGCCAGCAGCTTTTACGACAGGGGTTCAGATACGCAGTATTTT.

The chain has TRBV27 and TRBJ1-1; D might be TRBD1 (5 bases). The germline V and J ends were trimmed by 4 bases and 4 bases, with 16 bases remaining between them. This CDR3 contains 15 residues. CDR1 and CDR2 from the germline V gene are MNHEY and SMNVEV (reference sequence). The chain's CDR3 is CASSSKSWRGTEAFF. The CDR3 DNA reads as TGTGCCAGCAGTTCGAAATCATGGAGGGGCACTGAAGCTTTCTTT.

This chain connects TRBV11-3 to TRBJ1-4, with no clear D. Trimming took off 5 bases at V and 2 bases at J, with 12 bases between the two ends. Germline V gives CDR1 SGHNT, CDR2 YENEEA. This CDR3 contains 15 residues. The CDR3 reads CASSTGRRTNEKLFF. The CDR3 nucleotides are TGTGCCAGCAGCACGGGTCGTCGCACTAATGAAAAACTGTTTTTT.

This clone was counted a few times. The chain links TRBV28 to TRBJ2-1, with 10 bases that match TRBD2. This CDR3 contains 15 residues. Per germline, CDR1 MDHEN and CDR2 SYDVKM. J lost 7 bases, V lost 9 bases, and 12 bases had no gene match. In DNA form, the CDR3 reads TGTGCCAGTTCCCCTCCTAGCGGGAGTATGAATGAGCAGTTCTTC. Protein sequence: CASSPPSGSMNEQFF.

The chain has TRBV30 and TRBJ1-2; no definite D call. The ends were cut back, 0 bases at V and 2 bases at J, with 13 bases in the middle. CDR3 length equals 15 residues. In germline, CDR1 is GTSNPN, CDR2 SVGIG (reference sequence). The CDR3 DNA reads as TGTGCCTGGAGTGTAAAGGAGAACAACAACTATGGCTACACCTTC. It encodes CAWSVKENNNYGYTF.

To note about this clone: Other DNA sequences within the sample encode an identical CDR3. The gene calls are TRBV4-1 and TRBJ2-7; 11 positions agree with TRBD2. The CDR3 sequence is 15 residues long. Germline loops: CDR1 MGHRA, CDR2 YSYEKL. The junction had 3 bases not matched to a gene; V was cut back by 4 bases and J by 1 base. The CDR3 nucleotides are TGCGCCAGCAGCCGTACTAGCGGGGGTTCCTACGAGCAGTACTTC. Protein: CASSRTSGGSYEQYF.

The J gene is TRBJ1-2, the V gene TRBV19, with TRBD1 as a possible D gene (5 bases). Germline CDR1 and CDR2: LNHDA and SQIVND (reference sequence). Trimming pared 0 bases from V and 4 bases from J, leaving 9 bases between. This CDR3 contains 14 residues. This CDR3 is CASSIDQDSYGYTF. The CDR3, as DNA: TGTGCCAGTAGTATAGATCAAGACAGCTATGGCTACACCTTC.

The rearrangement uses TRBV5-1 and TRBJ2-7; 9 bases match TRBD2. The CDR3 has 17 residues. V lost 0 bases and J lost 3; bases outside the gene matches: 10. Germline V CDR1 and CDR2: SGHRS, YFSETQ. The CDR3 loop is CASSLVGSGRKLYEQYF. The DNA of the CDR3 is TGCGCCAGCAGCTTGGTCGGTAGCGGGAGAAAGCTCTACGAGCAGTACTTC. Complete variable domain (other parts from reference TRBV5-1 and TRBJ2-7): KAGVTQTPRYLIKTRGQQVTLSCSPISGHRSVSWYQQTPGQGLQFLFEYFSETQRNKGNFPGRFSGRQFSNSRSEMNVSTLELGDSALYLCASSLVGSGRKLYEQYFGPGTRLTVT.

The chain employs TRBV19 and TRBJ2-7, with D tentatively TRBD1 (5 bases). Germline loops: CDR1 LNHDA, CDR2 SQIVND (reference sequence). Trimming left V 3 bases short and J 2 bases short, with 11 bases between. The CDR3 consists of 14 residues. The CDR3 bases are TGTGCCAGTAGTATGAGCTTACAGGCCTACGAGCAGTACTTC. Amino acids: CASSMSLQAYEQYF.

V usage is TRBV7-3 and J usage is TRBJ1-2; D is ambiguous. CDR1 is SGHTA and CDR2 is FQGTGA in the germline V gene. This CDR3 comprises 15 residues. The V and J ends lost 2 bases and 7 bases respectively, with 17 bases between them. CDR3 DNA: TGTGCCAGCAGCTTAGTAGGACCGCGAGAGAGTGGCTACACCTTC. Encoded protein: CASSLVGPRESGYTF.